These 14 T cell receptor beta chains were all obtained from the same sample, sequenced in a study of early T cells in non-severe SARS-CoV-2 infection. TCRdb called the 5' RACE reads again in MiXCR, with one record for every CDR3 protein. The repertoire holds roughly 32,000 distinct CDR3 sequences, with approximately 6% as singletons. The sequencing input was whole blood. Every receptor here comes from an adult who was a healthcare worker with PCR-confirmed SARS-CoV-2 infection or an uninfected control (not recorded which).

Many counts were recorded for this clonotype. The chain combines TRBV2 with TRBJ1-6; D might be TRBD1 (6 bases). Deletions cut 5 bases from V and 3 bases from J, with 14 bases between. Germline CDR1 SNHLY, CDR2 FYNNEI. The CDR3 covers 16 residues. Written as DNA, the CDR3 is TGTGCCAGCAGTCAGGAGGCAGGGGTCTATAATTCACCCCTCCACTTT. It codes for CASSQEAGVYNSPLHF.

By sample share, this clonotype is medium-sized (0.01 to 0.1%). V is TRBV4-2 and J is TRBJ1-5; unclear D gene. This CDR3 has 15 residues. Trimming took 4 bases from V and 0 from J, leaving 10 bases between them. Looked up from germline, CDR1 is LGHNA and CDR2 is YNFKEQ. This CDR3 is CASSLAQDSNQPQHF. CDR3 coding DNA: TGTGCCAGCAGCCTGGCGCAGGATAGCAATCAGCCCCAGCATTTT.

This chain links TRBV20-1 with TRBJ1-3; TRBD1 matches at 8 bases. V was pared by 3 bases and J by 1 base, with 5 bases of the junction left unmatched. This CDR3 is built from 15 residues. Germline values: CDR1 DFQATT, CDR2 SNEGSKA (reference sequence). The CDR3 region is CSARRQGFSGNTIYF. CDR3 DNA: TGCAGTGCTAGGAGACAGGGGTTTTCTGGAAACACCATATATTTT.

This clonotype was found many times. V is TRBV5-6 and J is TRBJ1-2; TRBD1 matches 7 bases. The germline V gene has CDR1 SGHDT and CDR2 YYEEEE. Trimming removed 4 bases from V and 4 bases from J; junction bases left unmatched: 7. The CDR3 covers 14 residues. CDR3 bases: TGTGCCAGCAGCGTGGGACAGTCTGCCTATGGCTACACCTTC. It codes for CASSVGQSAYGYTF.

This clonotype was recorded at least ten times. The chain recombines TRBV7-9 with TRBJ2-3; 12 bases agree with TRBD1. CDR1 and CDR2 from the germline V gene are SEHNR and FQNEAQ (reference sequence). With V trimmed by 5 bases and J by 6 bases, 9 bases remained unmatched. This CDR3 spans 16 amino acids. This CDR3 is CASSHTGTGGVDTQYF. As DNA, the CDR3 is TGTGCCAGCAGCCATACCGGGACAGGGGGCGTGGATACGCAGTATTTT. The full variable domain, rest sourced from reference TRBV7-9 and TRBJ2-3, is DTGVSQNPRHKITKRGQNVTFRCDPISEHNRLYWYRQTLGQGPEFLTYFQNEAQLEKSRLLSDRFSAERPKGSFSTLEIQRTEQGDSAMYLCASSHTGTGGVDTQYFGPGTRLTVL.

This clonotype was seen only a few times. V and J are TRBV12-3 or TRBV12-4 and TRBJ1-5, with TRBD1 matching over 8 bases. The CDR3 runs 13 residues. Losses at the gene ends were 6 bases for V and 7 bases for J; bases not matched to a gene: 5. CDR3 DNA sequence: TGTGCCAGCAGCGGGACAGGTAAACAGCCCCAGCATTTT. Protein: CASSGTGKQPQHF.

This clonotype came up many times. V usage is TRBV7-2 and J usage is TRBJ1-5; maybe TRBD1 (5 bases). CDR1 is SGHTA and CDR2 is FQGNSA in the germline V gene. V was shortened by 1 base and J by 6 bases, with 10 bases between the two germline ends. The CDR3 is made up of 14 amino acids. The CDR3: CASSLGWGGQPQHF. The CDR3, as DNA: TGTGCCAGCAGCTTAGGATGGGGCGGTCAGCCCCAGCATTTT.

Here the CDR3 reads CASTLGCSGNTIYF. In DNA, the CDR3 is TGTGCCAGCACCCTCGGTTGCTCTGGAAACACCATATATTTT. The rearrangement uses TRBV21-1 and TRBJ1-3. TRBV21-1 is reported as a pseudogene. The CDR3 is made up of 14 amino acids.

The chain couples TRBV7-9 to TRBJ2-5; D may match TRBD1 or TRBD2 (5 bases each). This CDR3 spans 13 amino acids. Germline V gene lookup returns CDR1 SEHNR and CDR2 FQNEAQ (reference sequence). V was pared by 4 bases and J by 3 bases, with 9 bases between. CDR3 DNA sequence: TGTGCCAGCAGCTCTCAGGGAGAAGAGACCCAGTACTTC. This encodes CASSSQGEETQYF.

The sample holds many counts of this clonotype. The chain joins TRBV10-3 to TRBJ1-5; tentative D call: TRBD1 (6 bases). Looked up from germline, CDR1 is ENHRY and CDR2 is SYGVKD. V was shortened by 3 bases and J by 7 bases, with 13 bases between the two germline ends. This CDR3 spans 14 amino acids. DNA of the CDR3: TGTGCCATCAGTGAACAGCAGGGGAGCCAGCCCCAGCATTTT. Protein sequence: CAISEQQGSQPQHF.

This clonotype has at least ten counts. The chain has TRBV10-1 and TRBJ1-2; tentative D call: TRBD1 (5 bases). V lost 4 bases and J 0 bases, leaving 6 bases between the germline ends. CDR3 length: 13 amino acids. Germline V gene data show CDR1 as WNHNN and CDR2 as SYGVQD (reference sequence). The CDR3 here is CASSVGPNYGYTF. The CDR3 coding sequence is TGCGCCAGCAGTGTGGGACCTAACTATGGCTACACCTTC.

This clonotype was counted between two and nine times. This chain connects TRBV4-2 to TRBJ1-5; 9 nucleotides agree with TRBD1. Germline V CDR1 and CDR2: LGHNA, YNFKEQ. The CDR3 loop spans 16 amino acids. V gave up 0 bases and J gave up 6 bases; unmatched junction bases: 6. CDR3 in DNA: TGTGCCAGCAGCCAAGATCCGGGACAGGGTTTTCAGCCCCAGCATTTT. It translates to CASSQDPGQGFQPQHF.

This clonotype has ten or more counts. This chain links TRBV9 with TRBJ1-5; 8 nucleotides match TRBD1. V shed 4 bases, J shed 2 bases, and the junction held 5 bases outside the gene matches. CDR3 length: 15 residues. Germline V gene lookup returns CDR1 SGDLS and CDR2 YYNGEE. CDR3 region: CASSLYRGGNQPQHF. The CDR3 DNA follows: TGTGCCAGCAGCTTATACAGGGGGGGCAATCAGCCCCAGCATTTT.

This clonotype was detected many times. The chain is built from TRBV7-2 and TRBJ1-2; 12 nucleotides match TRBD1. The CDR3 totals 16 residues. In germline, CDR1 is SGHTA, CDR2 FQGNSA. V shed 3 bases, J shed 2 bases, and the junction held 4 bases outside the gene matches. The DNA of the CDR3 is TGTGCCAGCAGCTTGGGACAGGGGGCGTTAAACTATGGCTACACCTTC. This encodes CASSLGQGALNYGYTF.